This T cell receptor beta chain was obtained from a study of T cell clonotyping in hematopoietic cell transplantation. Study results and limitations: Recipient TCR diversity dropped after transplant; expanded clonotypes rose from day 30 to 180. Higher Inverse Simpson Index values in graft donor and pretransplant recipient predicted broader posttransplant TCR diversity.

About this clone: Its antigen is unknown.

The CDR3 totals 15 residues. Germline V CDR1 and CDR2: PRHDT, FYEKMQ (reference sequence). Trimming stripped 1 base from V and 3 bases from J, with 13 bases between. Here immunoSEQ multiplex PCR was the method, and the copy in TCRdb shows in-frame clones only, minus some. The table includes 3,000 to 3,500 clones, 61% detected once. Recipient blood drawn about 28 days pretransplant and days 30, 100, 180 after. The chain recombines TRBV13 with TRBJ2-7, with D possibly matching TRBD1 (6 bases). The sequence derives from a female patient aged 25-40 years who had an allogeneic stem cell transplant, so T cells may come from the graft donor. Some clones in this sample may be carry-over from other donors' samples. This material consisted of peripheral blood mononuclear cells, taken 30 days after allogeneic stem cell transplant. Here the CDR3 DNA reads TGTGCCAGCAGCTTAGAACAGGGATCAATCTACGAGCAGTACTTC. Translated: CASSLEQGSIYEQYF. The variable domain in full, completed from reference TRBV13 and TRBJ2-7, reads AAGVIQSPRHLIKEKRETATLKCYPIPRHDTVYWYQQGPGQDPQFLISFYEKMQSDKGSIPDRFSAQQFSDYHSELNMSSLELGDSALYFCASSLEQGSIYEQYFGPGTRLTVT.